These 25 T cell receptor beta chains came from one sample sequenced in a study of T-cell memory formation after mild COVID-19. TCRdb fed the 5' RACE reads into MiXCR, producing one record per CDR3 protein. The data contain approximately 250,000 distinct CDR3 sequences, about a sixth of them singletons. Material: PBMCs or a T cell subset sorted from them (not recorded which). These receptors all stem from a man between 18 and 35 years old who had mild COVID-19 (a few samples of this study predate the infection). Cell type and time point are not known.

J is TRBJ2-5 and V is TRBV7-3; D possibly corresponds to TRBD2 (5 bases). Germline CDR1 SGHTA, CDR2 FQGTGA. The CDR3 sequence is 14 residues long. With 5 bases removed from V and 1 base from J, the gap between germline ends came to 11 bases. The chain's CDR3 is CASSPNGGQETQYF. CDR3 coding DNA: TGTGCCAGCAGCCCCAACGGAGGCCAAGAGACCCAGTACTTC.

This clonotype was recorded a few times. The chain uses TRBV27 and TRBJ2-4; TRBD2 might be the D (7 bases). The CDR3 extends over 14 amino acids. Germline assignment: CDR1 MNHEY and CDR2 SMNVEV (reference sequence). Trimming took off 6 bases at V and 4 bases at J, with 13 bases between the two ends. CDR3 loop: CASRPGGLKNIQYF. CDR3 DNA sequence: TGTGCCAGCAGACCCGGGGGGCTAAAAAACATTCAGTACTTC.

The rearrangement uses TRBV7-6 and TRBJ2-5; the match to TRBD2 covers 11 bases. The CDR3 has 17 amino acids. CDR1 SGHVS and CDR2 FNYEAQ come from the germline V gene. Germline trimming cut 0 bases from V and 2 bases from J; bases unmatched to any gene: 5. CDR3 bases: TGTGCCAGCAGCTTAGCTGTCGGGACTAGCGGACAAGAGACCCAGTACTTC. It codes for CASSLAVGTSGQETQYF.

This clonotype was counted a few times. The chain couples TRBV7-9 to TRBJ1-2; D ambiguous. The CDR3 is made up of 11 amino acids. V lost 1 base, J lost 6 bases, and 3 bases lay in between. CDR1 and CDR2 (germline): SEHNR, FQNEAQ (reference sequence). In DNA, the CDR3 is TGTGCCAGCAGCTTAGAGCATGGCTACACCTTC. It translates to CASSLEHGYTF.

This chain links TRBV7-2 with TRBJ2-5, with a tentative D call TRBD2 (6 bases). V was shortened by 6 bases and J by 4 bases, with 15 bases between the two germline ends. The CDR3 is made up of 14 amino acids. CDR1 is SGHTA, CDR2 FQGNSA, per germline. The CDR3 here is CASRGSRGVETQYF. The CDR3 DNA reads TGTGCCAGCAGGGGGTCTCGCGGGGTAGAGACCCAGTACTTC.

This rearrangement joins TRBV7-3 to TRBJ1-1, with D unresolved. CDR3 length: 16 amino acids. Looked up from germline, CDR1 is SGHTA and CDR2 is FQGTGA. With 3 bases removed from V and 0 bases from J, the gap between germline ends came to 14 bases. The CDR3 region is CASSFPAEPMNTEAFF. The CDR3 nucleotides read TGTGCCAGCAGCTTCCCAGCGGAGCCGATGAACACTGAAGCTTTCTTT.

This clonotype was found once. Here the CDR3 DNA reads TGTGCCAGCAGCGTAGGCAGGAAAGAGACCCAGTACTTC. Translating it yields CASSVGRKETQYF. The chain combines TRBV9 with TRBJ2-5; D gene unclear. In germline, CDR1 is SGDLS, CDR2 YYNGEE. V was pared by 0 bases and J by 3 bases, with 6 bases between. The CDR3 is 13 amino acids.

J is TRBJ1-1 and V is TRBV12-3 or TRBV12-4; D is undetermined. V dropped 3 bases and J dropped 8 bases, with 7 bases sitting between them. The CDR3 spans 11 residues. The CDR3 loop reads CASSFRQEAFF. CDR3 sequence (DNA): TGTGCCAGCAGTTTCCGGCAGGAAGCTTTCTTT.

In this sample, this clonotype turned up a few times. This chain's CDR3 is CASRYPGLRTGEQFF. The CDR3 DNA is TGTGCCAGCAGGTACCCGGGACTCCGGACGGGTGAGCAGTTCTTC. The chain links TRBV6-5 to TRBJ2-1; a weak D match, TRBD2 (6 bases). The CDR3 covers 15 residues. Deletions cut 6 bases from V and 9 bases from J, with 21 bases between. Germline V gives CDR1 MNHEY, CDR2 SVGAGI.

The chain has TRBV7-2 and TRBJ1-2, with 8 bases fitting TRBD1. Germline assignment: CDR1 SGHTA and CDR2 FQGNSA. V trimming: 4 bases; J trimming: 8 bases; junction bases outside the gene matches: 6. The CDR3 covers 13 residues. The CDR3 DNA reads TGTGCCAGCAGCTACGCCCGACAGGGGGGCTACACCTTC. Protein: CASSYARQGGYTF.

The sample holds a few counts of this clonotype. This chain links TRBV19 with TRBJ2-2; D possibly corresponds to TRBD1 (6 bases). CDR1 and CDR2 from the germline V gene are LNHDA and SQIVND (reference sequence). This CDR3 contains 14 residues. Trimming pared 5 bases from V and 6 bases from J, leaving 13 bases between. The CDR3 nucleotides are TGTGCCAGTAGTCGACGCGACAGGCCCGGGGAGCTGTTTTTT. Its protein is CASSRRDRPGELFF.

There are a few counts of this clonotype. DNA for the CDR3: TGTGCCAGTCGAACAGGGTCCACTGAAGCTTTCTTT. It codes for CASRTGSTEAFF. The V gene is TRBV6-6, the J gene TRBJ1-1; D is perhaps TRBD1 (6 bases). The V and J ends lost 9 bases and 4 bases respectively, with 12 bases between them. Germline V gives CDR1 MNHNY, CDR2 SVGAGI (reference sequence). The CDR3 extends over 12 amino acids.

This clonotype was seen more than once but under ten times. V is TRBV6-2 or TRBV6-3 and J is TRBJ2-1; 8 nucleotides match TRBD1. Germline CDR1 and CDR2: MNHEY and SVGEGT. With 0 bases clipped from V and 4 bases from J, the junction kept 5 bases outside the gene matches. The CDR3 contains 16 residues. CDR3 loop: CASSYSARGPYNEQFF. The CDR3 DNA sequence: TGTGCCAGCAGTTACTCGGCCAGGGGGCCTTACAATGAGCAGTTCTTC.

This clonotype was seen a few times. CDR3 nucleotide sequence: TGCGCCAGCAGAGAAGAGGGACAAGGAAATGAAAAACTGTTTTTT. Translated: CASREEGQGNEKLFF. This chain connects TRBV5-1 to TRBJ1-4, with D possibly being TRBD1 (6 bases). This CDR3 contains 15 residues. The germline CDR1 and CDR2 sequences are SGHRS and YFSETQ. Trimming left V 5 bases short and J 5 bases short, with 16 bases between.

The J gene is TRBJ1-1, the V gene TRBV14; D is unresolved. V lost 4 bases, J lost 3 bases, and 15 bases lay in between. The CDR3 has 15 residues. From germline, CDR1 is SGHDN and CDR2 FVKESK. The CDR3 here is CASSRVGPPYTEAFF. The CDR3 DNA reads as TGTGCCAGCAGCCGCGTAGGCCCACCTTACACTGAAGCTTTCTTT. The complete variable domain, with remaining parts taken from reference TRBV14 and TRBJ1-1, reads EAGVTQFPSHSVIEKGQTVTLRCDPISGHDNLYWYRRVMGKEIKFLLHFVKESKQDESGMPNNRFLAERTGGTYSTLKVQPAELEDSGVYFCASSRVGPPYTEAFFGQGTRLTVV.

CDR3 DNA sequence: TGTGCCAGCAGCTTAAGGAGGACAGGGTACGAGCAGTACTTC. The encoded protein is CASSLRRTGYEQYF. The chain links TRBV7-2 to TRBJ2-7, with 8 bases matching TRBD1. The CDR3 is 14 residues long. Unmatched junction bases numbered 4, after V lost 2 bases and J lost 4 bases. Germline lookup yields CDR1 SGHTA and CDR2 FQGNSA. The full variable domain, completed using reference TRBV7-2 and TRBJ2-7, is GAGVSQSPSNKVTEKGKDVELRCDPISGHTALYWYRQSLGQGLEFLIYFQGNSAPDKSGLPSDRFSAERTGGSVSTLTIQRTQQEDSAVYLCASSLRRTGYEQYFGPGTRLTVT.

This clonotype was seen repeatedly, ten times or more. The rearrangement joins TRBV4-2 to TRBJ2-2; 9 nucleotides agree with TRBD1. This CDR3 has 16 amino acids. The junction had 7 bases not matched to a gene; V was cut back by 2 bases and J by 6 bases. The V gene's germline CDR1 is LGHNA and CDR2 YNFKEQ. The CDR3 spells CASSQPGQGWAGELFF. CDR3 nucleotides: TGTGCCAGCAGCCAACCGGGACAGGGTTGGGCCGGGGAGCTGTTTTTT.

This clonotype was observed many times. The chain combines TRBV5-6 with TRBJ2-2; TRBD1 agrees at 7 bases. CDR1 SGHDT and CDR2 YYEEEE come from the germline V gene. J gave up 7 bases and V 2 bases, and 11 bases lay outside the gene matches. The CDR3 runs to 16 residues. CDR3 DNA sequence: TGTGCCAGCAGCTTTCGTAGGGACAGCCGAGGCGGGGAGCTGTTTTTT. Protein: CASSFRRDSRGGELFF.

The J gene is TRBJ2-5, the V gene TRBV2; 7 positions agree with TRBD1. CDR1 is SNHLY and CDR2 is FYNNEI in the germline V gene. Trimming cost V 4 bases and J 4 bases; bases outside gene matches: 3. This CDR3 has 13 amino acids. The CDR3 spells CASSGQGRETQYF. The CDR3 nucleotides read TGTGCCAGCAGTGGACAGGGACGAGAGACCCAGTACTTC. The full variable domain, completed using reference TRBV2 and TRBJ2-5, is EPEVTQTPSHQVTQMGQEVILRCVPISNHLYFYWYRQILGQKVEFLVSFYNNEISEKSEIFDDQFSVERPDGSNFTLKIRSTKLEDSAMYFCASSGQGRETQYFGPGTRLLVL.

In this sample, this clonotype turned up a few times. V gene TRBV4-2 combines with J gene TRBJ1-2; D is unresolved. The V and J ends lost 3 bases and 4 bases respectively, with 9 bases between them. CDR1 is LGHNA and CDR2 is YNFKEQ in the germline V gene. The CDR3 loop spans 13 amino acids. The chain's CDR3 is CASSHDGVYGYTF. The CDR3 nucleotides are TGTGCCAGCAGCCACGACGGGGTCTATGGCTACACCTTC.

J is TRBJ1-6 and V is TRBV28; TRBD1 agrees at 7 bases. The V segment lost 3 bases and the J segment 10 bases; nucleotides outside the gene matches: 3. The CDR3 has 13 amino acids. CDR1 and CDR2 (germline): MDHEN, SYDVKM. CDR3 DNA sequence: TGTGCCAGCAGTTTCGACAGGGACTCACCCCTCCACTTT. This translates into CASSFDRDSPLHF. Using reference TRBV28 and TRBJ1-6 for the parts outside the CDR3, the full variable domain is DVKVTQSSRYLVKRTGEKVFLECVQDMDHENMFWYRQDPGLGLRLIYFSYDVKMKEKGDIPEGYSVSREKKERFSLILESASTNQTSMYLCASSFDRDSPLHFGNGTRLTVT.

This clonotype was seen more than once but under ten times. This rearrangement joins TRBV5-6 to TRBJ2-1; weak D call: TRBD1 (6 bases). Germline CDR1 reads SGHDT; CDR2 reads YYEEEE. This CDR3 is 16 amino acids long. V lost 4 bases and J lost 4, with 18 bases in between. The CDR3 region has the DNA TGTGCCAGCAGCCCGGAAGTCGGACAGCATTACAATGAGCAGTTCTTC. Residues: CASSPEVGQHYNEQFF. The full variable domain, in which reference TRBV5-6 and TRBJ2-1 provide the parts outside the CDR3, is DAGVTQSPTHLIKTRGQQVTLRCSPKSGHDTVSWYQQALGQGPQFIFQYYEEEERQRGNFPDRFSGHQFPNYSSELNVNALLLGDSALYLCASSPEVGQHYNEQFFGPGTRLTVL.

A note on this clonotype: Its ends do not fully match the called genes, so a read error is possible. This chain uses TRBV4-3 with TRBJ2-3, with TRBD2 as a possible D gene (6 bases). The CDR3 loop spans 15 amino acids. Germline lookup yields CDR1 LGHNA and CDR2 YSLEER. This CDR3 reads CASSQEWGETDTQCF. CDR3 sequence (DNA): TGCGCCAGCAGCCAAGAATGGGGGGAGACAGATACGCAGTGTTTT.

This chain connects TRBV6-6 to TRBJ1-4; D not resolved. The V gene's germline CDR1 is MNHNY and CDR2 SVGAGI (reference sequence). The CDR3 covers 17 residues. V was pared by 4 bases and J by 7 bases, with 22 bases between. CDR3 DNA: TGTGCCAGCAGTTCCCTCCTCCGCGGGAAAGTTCGTGAAAAACTGTTTTTT. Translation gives CASSSLLRGKVREKLFF.

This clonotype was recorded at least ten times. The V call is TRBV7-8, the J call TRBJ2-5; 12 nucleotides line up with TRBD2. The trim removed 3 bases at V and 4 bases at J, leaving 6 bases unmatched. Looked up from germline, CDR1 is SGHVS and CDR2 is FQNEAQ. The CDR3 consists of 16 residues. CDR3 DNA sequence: TGTGCCAGCAGCTTTATACGGACTAGCGGGGTAGAGACCCAGTACTTC. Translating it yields CASSFIRTSGVETQYF. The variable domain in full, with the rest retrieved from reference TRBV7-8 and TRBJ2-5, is GAGVSQSPRYKVAKRGQDVALRCDPISGHVSLFWYQQALGQGPEFLTYFQNEAQLDKSGLPSDRFFAERPEGSVSTLKIQRTQQEDSAVYLCASSFIRTSGVETQYFGPGTRLLVL.